This T cell receptor (beta chain) derives from a study of blood T cells in healthy people across ages. The CDR3 is 11 amino acids. PCR was performed a second time for about 7 to 12 cycles using a sample-barcoded 5' primer and a J-beta primer mix. Using its own MiXCR run on the 5' RACE reads, TCRdb lists one record per CDR3 protein. The repertoire includes 760,000 or so distinct CDR3 sequences, 20% to 25% of them detected once, and 8% to 10% sits in the top ten. The sample also formed part of further work on T cells of mothers and their children.

V and J are TRBV21-1 and TRBJ2-5; the table calls TRBD2, which could not be checked here. TRBV21-1 is a pseudogene segment. The sequence came from a boy younger than 18 in good health. The specimen sequenced was blood. CDR3 nucleotides: TGTGCCATCCCGACTAAAGAGACCCAGTACTTC. Protein: CAIPTKETQYF.